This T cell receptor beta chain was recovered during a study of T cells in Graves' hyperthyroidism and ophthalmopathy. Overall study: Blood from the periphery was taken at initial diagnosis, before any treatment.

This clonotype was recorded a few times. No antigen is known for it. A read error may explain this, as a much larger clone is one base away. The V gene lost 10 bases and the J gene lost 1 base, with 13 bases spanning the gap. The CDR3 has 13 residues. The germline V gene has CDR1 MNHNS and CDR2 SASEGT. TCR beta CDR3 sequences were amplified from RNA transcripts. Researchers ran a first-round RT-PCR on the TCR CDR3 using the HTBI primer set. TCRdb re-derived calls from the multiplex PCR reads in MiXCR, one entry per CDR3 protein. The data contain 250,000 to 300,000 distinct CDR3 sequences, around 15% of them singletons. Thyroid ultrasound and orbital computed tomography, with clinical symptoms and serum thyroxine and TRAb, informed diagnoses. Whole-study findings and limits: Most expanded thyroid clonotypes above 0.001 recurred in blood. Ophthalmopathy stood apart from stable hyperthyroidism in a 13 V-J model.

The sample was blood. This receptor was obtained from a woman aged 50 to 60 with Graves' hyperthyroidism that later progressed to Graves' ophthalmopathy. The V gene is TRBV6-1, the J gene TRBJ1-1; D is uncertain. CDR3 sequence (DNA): TGTGCCACGAGGCGGGCACCGAACACTGAAGCTTTCTTT. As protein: CATRRAPNTEAFF.